This T cell receptor beta chain was retrieved from a study of identical twins. The CDR3 is 15 amino acids. V lost 6 bases and J lost 2; bases outside the gene matches: 7. CDR1 MRHNA and CDR2 SNTAGT come from the germline V gene. From the 5' RACE reads, TCRdb called clonotypes with MiXCR, one entry per CDR3 protein. This table holds 15,000 to 20,000 distinct CDR3 sequences, roughly 70% found once. In regard to this clonotype: Its target is not known.

Study-level results: The study found that models underestimated out-of-frame TCR alpha sharing in monozygotic twins. The study reached conclusions through statistical analysis that was cross-sectional, not following the same donors. Researchers reported excess low generation probability among twin-shared out-of-frame alpha sequences.

The chain links TRBV6-4 to TRBJ2-7; TRBD2 matches at 10 bases. This receptor was taken from a woman aged 18-29 years in good health. This table probably holds off-target reads from a library built for another chain. The sample was memory (CD45RO+) T cells sorted from blood. CDR3 nucleotide sequence: TGTGCCAGCAGGACCCCTAGCGGGAGTCCCTACGAGCAGTACTTC. Translation: CASRTPSGSPYEQYF.